This note documents a single TCR beta chain sequence. These data belong to a study of cytomegalovirus exposure and HLA in healthy donors. The CDR3 is 13 amino acids. From germline, CDR1 is MNHNS and CDR2 SASEGT. V was shortened by 6 bases and J by 6 bases, with 12 bases between the two germline ends. Primers for the PCR totalled 60 Vbeta and 13 Jbeta. The protocol was immunoSEQ multiplex PCR, while the TCRdb copy is restricted to in-frame clones and leaves out a portion. The data hold around 150,000 clones, with approximately 70% observed a single time. The sample comprised PBMCs. V is TRBV6-1 and J is TRBJ1-5, with a tentative D call TRBD1 (6 bases). The origin of this receptor is a young man in good health and CMV-seropositive. The CDR3 region has the DNA TGTGCCAGCAGCCTTGGACAGATTCAGCCCCAGCATTTT. Protein product: CASSLGQIQPQHF.